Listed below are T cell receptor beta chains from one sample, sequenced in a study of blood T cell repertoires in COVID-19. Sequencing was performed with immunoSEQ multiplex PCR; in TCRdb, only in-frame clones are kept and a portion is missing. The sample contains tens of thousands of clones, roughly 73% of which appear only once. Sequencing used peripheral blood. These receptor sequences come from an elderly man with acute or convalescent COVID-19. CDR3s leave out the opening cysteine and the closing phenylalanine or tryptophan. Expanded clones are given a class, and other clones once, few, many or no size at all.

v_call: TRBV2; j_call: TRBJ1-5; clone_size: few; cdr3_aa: ASSASPYSNQPQH
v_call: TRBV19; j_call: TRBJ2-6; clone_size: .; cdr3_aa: ASSGGTGSSGANVLT
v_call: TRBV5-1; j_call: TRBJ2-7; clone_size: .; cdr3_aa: ASSPTSGPSSYEQY
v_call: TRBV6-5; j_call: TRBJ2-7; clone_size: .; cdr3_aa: ASSYPQDRAHEQY
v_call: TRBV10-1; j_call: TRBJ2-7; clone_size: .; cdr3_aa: ASSESSGRNYEQY
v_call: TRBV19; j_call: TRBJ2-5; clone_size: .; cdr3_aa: ASSIRGRERETQY
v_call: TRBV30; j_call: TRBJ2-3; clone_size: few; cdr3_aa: AWSPPWGGPATDTQY
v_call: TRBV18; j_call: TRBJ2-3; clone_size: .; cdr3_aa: ASSPGSGSTDTQY
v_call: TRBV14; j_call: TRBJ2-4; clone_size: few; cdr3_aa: ASSQDWTGSKNIQY
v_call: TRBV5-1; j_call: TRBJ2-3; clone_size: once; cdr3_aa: ASSLGRAGATDTQY
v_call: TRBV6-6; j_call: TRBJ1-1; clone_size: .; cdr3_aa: ASSYSKGPQGTEAF
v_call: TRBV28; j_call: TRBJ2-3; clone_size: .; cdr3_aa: ASSLGGAAPDTQY
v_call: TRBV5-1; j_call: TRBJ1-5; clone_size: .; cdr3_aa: ASSLTGNSNQPQH
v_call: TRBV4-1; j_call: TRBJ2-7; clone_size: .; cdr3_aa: ASSQSIFMRTYEQY
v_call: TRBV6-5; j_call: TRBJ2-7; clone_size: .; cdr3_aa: ASRSGQGLYEQY
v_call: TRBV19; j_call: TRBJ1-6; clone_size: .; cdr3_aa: ASSITARRSPLH
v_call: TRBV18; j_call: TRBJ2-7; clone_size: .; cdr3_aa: ASSPREENYEQY
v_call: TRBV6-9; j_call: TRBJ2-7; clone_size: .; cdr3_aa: ASSLGTGSHEQY
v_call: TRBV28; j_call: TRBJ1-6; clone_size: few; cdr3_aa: ASSLYGDRGNSPLH
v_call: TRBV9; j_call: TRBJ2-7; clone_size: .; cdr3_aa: ASSVAAGALVEQY
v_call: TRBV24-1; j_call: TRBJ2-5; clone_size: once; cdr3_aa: ATRVTGQQETQY
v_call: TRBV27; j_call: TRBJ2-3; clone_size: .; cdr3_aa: ASSSPQGNSTDTQY
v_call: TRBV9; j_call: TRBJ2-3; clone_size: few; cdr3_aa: ASSAGGKSTDTQY
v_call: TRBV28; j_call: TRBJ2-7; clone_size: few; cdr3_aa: ASTGRVGEQY
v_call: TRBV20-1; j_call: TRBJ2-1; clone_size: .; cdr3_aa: SAYGTPAI
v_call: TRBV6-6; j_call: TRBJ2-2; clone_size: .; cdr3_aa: ASSSGVIGELF
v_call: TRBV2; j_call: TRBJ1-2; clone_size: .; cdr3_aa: ASSEESGNYGYT
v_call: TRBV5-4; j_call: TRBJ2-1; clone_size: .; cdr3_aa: ASRTDYLSGEQF
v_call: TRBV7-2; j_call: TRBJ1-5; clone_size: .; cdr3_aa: ASSLGAGDQPQH
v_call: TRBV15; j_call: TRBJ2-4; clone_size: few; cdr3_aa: ATNGGIAKNIQY
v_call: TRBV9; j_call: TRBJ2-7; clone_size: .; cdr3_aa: ASSVVGGRFDEQY
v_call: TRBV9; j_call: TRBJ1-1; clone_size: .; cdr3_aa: ASSPSGGAAEAF
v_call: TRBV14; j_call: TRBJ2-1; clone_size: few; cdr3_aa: ASSQVEGLIQF
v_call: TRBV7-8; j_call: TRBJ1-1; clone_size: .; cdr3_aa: ASSSTPIGQGAAF
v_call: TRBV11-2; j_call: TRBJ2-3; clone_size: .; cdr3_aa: ASSFGLAGTDTQY
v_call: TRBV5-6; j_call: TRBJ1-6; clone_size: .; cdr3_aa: ASSLGHAPNSPLH
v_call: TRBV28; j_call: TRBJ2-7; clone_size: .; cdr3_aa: ASSQGGLTRTYEQY
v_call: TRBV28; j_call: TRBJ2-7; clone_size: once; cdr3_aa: ASSFSYYEQY
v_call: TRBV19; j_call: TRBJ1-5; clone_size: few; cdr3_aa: ASSSTGGSNQPQH
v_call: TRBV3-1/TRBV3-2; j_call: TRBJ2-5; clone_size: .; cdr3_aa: ASSQRRGLRGTTQY
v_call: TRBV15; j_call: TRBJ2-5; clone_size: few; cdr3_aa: ATSSALGTQETQY
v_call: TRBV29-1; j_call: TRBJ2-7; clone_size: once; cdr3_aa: SVARDNLRYEQY
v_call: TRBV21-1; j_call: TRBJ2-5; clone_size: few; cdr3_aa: ASSKESDETQY
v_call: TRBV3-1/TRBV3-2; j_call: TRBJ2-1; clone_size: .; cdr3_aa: ASSQGLGSRNEQF
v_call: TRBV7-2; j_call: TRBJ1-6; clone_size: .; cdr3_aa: ASSPDRILSPLH
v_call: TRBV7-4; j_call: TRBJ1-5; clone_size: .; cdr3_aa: ASRPGQGGNQPQH
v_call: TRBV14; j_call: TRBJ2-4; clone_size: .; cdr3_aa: ASSPLRGNGNIQY
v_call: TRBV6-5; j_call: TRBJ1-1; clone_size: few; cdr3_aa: ASSYSDRPNTEAF
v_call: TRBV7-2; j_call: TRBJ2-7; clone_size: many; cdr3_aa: ASRVGEGRYYEQY
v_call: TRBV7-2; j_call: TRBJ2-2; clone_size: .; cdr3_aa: ASSSGTPNTGELF
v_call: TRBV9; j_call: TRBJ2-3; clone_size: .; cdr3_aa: ASSGSSGRTDTQY
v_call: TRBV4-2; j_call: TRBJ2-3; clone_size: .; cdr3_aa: ASSARTSGRTDTQY
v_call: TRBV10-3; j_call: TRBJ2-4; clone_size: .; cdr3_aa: AISESLGIQY
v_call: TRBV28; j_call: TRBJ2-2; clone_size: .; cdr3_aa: ASSLTQGLTGELF
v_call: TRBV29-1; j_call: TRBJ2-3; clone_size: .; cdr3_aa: SVEIRQRSTDTQY